The T cell receptor beta chain described here comes from a study of cytomegalovirus exposure and HLA in healthy donors. Background on the study: In terms of ancestry, the Caucasian-associated cluster contained 75% to 85% of the roughly 400 genotyped donors.

On this clone itself: What it binds is unknown.

With 2 bases removed from V and 8 bases from J, the gap between germline ends came to 9 bases. The CDR3 is 12 residues long. Germline-derived CDR1 and CDR2 are MNHNS and SASEGT. The study ran its PCR with 60 Vbeta and 13 Jbeta primers. Assay used: immunoSEQ multiplex PCR; TCRdb lists only in-frame clones, some missing. The sample holds approximately 85,000 clones, 70% to 80% seen once. Study-wide results and limits: Reports indicate that TCR beta sequences accurately predicted the HLA-A and HLA-B alleles of most subjects. The study designated 164 TCR beta chains cytomegalovirus-associated. Roughly uniform sequencing depth across donors was assumed, possibly incorrectly.

This TCR derives from a woman aged 45-65 years in good health and CMV-seropositive. This chain connects TRBV6-1 to TRBJ1-2; tentative D call: TRBD1 (6 bases). Sequenced: PBMCs. CDR3 residues: CASSERGFGYTF. In DNA, the CDR3 is TGTGCCAGCAGTGAAAGGGGGTTCGGCTACACCTTC.